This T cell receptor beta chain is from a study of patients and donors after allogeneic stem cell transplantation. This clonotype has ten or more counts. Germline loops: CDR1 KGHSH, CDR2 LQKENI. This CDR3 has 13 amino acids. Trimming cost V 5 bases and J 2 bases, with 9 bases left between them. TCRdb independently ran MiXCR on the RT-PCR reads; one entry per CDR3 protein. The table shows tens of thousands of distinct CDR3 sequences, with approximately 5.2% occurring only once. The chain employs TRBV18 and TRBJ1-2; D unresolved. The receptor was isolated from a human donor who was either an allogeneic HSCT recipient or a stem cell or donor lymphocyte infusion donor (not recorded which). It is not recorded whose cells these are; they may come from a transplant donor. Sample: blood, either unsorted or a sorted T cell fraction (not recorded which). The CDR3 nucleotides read TGTGCCAGCTCAACAGAGGACAACTATGGCTACACCTTC. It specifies CASSTEDNYGYTF.